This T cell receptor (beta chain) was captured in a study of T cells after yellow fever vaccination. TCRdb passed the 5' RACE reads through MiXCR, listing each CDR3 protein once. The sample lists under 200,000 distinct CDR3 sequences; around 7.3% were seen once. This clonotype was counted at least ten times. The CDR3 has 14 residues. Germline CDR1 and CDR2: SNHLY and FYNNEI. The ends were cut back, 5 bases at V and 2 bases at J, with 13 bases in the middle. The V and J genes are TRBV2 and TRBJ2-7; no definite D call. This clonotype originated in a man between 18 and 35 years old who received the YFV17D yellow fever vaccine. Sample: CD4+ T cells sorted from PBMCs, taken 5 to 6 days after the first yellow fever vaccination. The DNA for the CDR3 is TGTGCCAGCAGTAGGACGCAGACCGCCTACGAGCAGTACGTC. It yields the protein CASSRTQTAYEQYV.